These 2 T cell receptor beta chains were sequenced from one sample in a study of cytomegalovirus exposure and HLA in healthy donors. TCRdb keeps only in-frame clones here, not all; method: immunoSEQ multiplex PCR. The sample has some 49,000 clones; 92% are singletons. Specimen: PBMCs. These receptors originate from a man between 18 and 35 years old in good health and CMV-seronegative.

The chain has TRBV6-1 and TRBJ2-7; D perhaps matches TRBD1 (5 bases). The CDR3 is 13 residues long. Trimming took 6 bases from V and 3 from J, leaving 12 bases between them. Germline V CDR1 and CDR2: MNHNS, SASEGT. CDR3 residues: CASSQGKGYEQYF. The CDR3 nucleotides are TGTGCCAGCAGCCAGGGAAAAGGCTACGAGCAGTACTTC.

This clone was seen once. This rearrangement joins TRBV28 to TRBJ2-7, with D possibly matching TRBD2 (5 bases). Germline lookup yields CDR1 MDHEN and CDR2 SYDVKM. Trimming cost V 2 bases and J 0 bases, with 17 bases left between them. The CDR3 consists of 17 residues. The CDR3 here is CASSLPLLAPRSYEQYF. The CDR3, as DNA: TGTGCCAGCAGTTTACCCCTGCTAGCCCCACGCTCCTACGAGCAGTACTTC.